This passage covers 18 T cell receptor beta chains from one sample sequenced in a study of blood T cell repertoires in COVID-19. The table came from immunoSEQ multiplex PCR; TCRdb's copy has only in-frame clones and leaves some out. The sample holds 100,000 to 150,000 clones, over 75% seen once. The material sequenced was peripheral blood. Receptors were obtained from an elderly man with active or convalescent COVID-19.

The gene calls are TRBV5-6 and TRBJ1-2; no clear D. The ends were cut back, 1 base at V and 3 bases at J, with 13 bases in the middle. CDR3 length: 15 residues. CDR1 SGHDT and CDR2 YYEEEE come from the germline V gene. This CDR3 is CASSLRVRSDYGYTF. The CDR3 DNA reads as TGTGCCAGCAGCTTGAGAGTCAGGTCAGACTATGGCTACACCTTC.

The chain carries TRBV28 and TRBJ2-1; 10 nucleotides match TRBD1. This CDR3 comprises 15 residues. With V trimmed by 3 bases and J by 2 bases, 1 base remained unmatched. Germline assignment: CDR1 MDHEN and CDR2 SYDVKM. CDR3 in DNA: TGTGCCAGCAGTTTGGGGACAGGGGCCTACAATGAGCAGTTCTTC. Its protein is CASSLGTGAYNEQFF. Full variable domain (rest looked up from reference TRBV28 and TRBJ2-1): DVKVTQSSRYLVKRTGEKVFLECVQDMDHENMFWYRQDPGLGLRLIYFSYDVKMKEKGDIPEGYSVSREKKERFSLILESASTNQTSMYLCASSLGTGAYNEQFFGPGTRLTVL.

DNA of the CDR3: TGCAGCGTTGAAAAGGGGCGCGCAGATACGCAGTATTTT. It codes for CSVEKGRADTQYF. The V call is TRBV29-1, the J call TRBJ2-3; D may be TRBD1 (5 bases). Per the germline V gene, CDR1 is SQVTM and CDR2 is ANQGSEA. V shed 2 bases and J shed 4 bases, with 10 bases lying between them. The CDR3 is 13 residues long.

This chain uses TRBV6-5 with TRBJ2-1; 7 nucleotides match TRBD1. V was pared by 2 bases and J by 8 bases, with 9 bases of the junction left unmatched. The CDR3 spans 15 residues. Germline V gene sequence: CDR1 MNHEY, CDR2 SVGAGI. The CDR3 region is CASSYQPGQAHEQFF. DNA for the CDR3: TGTGCCAGCAGTTACCAGCCCGGACAGGCGCATGAGCAGTTCTTC.

V and J are TRBV19 and TRBJ2-2; the D gene is possibly TRBD1 (5 bases). Trimming took 4 bases from V and 0 from J, leaving 18 bases between them. The CDR3 contains 18 residues. Germline-derived CDR1 and CDR2 are LNHDA and SQIVND (reference sequence). The CDR3 DNA reads TGTGCCAGTAGTACCGACAGTTTTAGCTTCGCGAACACCGGGGAGCTGTTTTTT. Translated, it gives CASSTDSFSFANTGELFF.

This chain links TRBV9 with TRBJ2-1; 7 bases align to TRBD1. Losses at the gene ends were 2 bases for V and 8 bases for J; bases not matched to a gene: 4. The V gene's germline CDR1 is SGDLS and CDR2 YYNGEE. The CDR3 is 13 residues long. The CDR3 nucleotides are TGTGCCAGCAGCGTCTCGACAGGGCATGAGCAGTTCTTC. As protein: CASSVSTGHEQFF.

The rearrangement links TRBV7-2 to TRBJ2-1; 7 nucleotides align to TRBD2. Looked up from germline, CDR1 is SGHTA and CDR2 is FQGNSA. The CDR3 extends over 16 amino acids. J was trimmed by 4 bases and V by 5 bases; bases with no gene match: 11. The DNA for the CDR3 is TGTGCCAGCAGCCATCAGGGCGGGAGCGATTACAATGAGCAGTTCTTC. This codes for CASSHQGGSDYNEQFF.

The chain is built from TRBV6-1 and TRBJ2-1; 9 bases line up with TRBD1. Per the germline V gene, CDR1 is MNHNS and CDR2 is SASEGT. The V segment lost 0 bases and the J segment 6 bases; nucleotides outside the gene matches: 3. This CDR3 contains 15 residues. The CDR3 reads CASSEAGTGFNEQFF. In nucleotides, the CDR3 is TGTGCCAGCAGTGAAGCCGGGACAGGGTTCAATGAGCAGTTCTTC.

The V gene is TRBV6-5, the J gene TRBJ2-6; TRBD2 might be the D (5 bases). Germline V lookup: CDR1 MNHEY, CDR2 SVGAGI. This CDR3 has 15 amino acids. Between the trimmed V and J ends, which lost 2 bases and 2 bases, there was a span of 7 bases. CDR3 coding DNA: TGTGCCAGCAGTTACAGGAGGACTGGGGCCAACGTCCTGACTTTC. Residues: CASSYRRTGANVLTF.

The V gene is TRBV7-8, the J gene TRBJ1-4; D may be TRBD1 (6 bases). CDR1 SGHVS and CDR2 FQNEAQ come from the germline V gene. The CDR3 has 17 residues. V lost 6 bases to trimming and J lost 6 bases, with 23 bases between them. The CDR3 nucleotides are TGTGCCAGCAGATCACAGGGTTTTGAGGTCCGGGATGAAAAACTGTTTTTT. Its protein is CASRSQGFEVRDEKLFF.

In the case of this clone: Other DNA sequences from this sample encode an identical CDR3 as well. The rearrangement uses TRBV30 and TRBJ1-5; a possible D gene is TRBD1 (6 bases). The CDR3 sequence is 13 residues long. The V end lost 2 bases, the J end lost 4 bases, and 9 bases lay between the germline ends. CDR1 and CDR2 from the germline V gene are GTSNPN and SVGIG (reference sequence). DNA of the CDR3: TGTGCCTGGAGTACCAGGGGTAATCAGCCCCAGCATTTT. It is translated as CAWSTRGNQPQHF.

This chain links TRBV4-2 with TRBJ2-3; no definite D call. CDR1 is LGHNA, CDR2 YNFKEQ, per germline. V was cut by 0 bases and J by 2 bases, with 9 bases left in between. The CDR3 sequence is 15 residues long. CDR3: CASSQEAAYTDTQYF. CDR3 in DNA: TGTGCCAGCAGCCAAGAGGCGGCCTACACAGATACGCAGTATTTT.

V is TRBV3-1 (or the pseudogene TRBV3-2) and J is TRBJ2-6; D may be TRBD2 (5 bases). Per germline, CDR1 LGHDT and CDR2 YNNKEL (reference sequence). The CDR3 contains 16 residues. V was pared by 3 bases and J by 0 bases, with 9 bases between. The CDR3 coding sequence is TGTGCCAGCAGCCAGGCTAGCTTCTCTGGGGCCAACGTCCTGACTTTC. This translates into CASSQASFSGANVLTF.

V and J are TRBV7-8 and TRBJ1-5; 8 bases map to TRBD1. With V trimmed by 5 bases and J by 7 bases, 13 bases remained unmatched. The CDR3 extends over 16 amino acids. CDR1 and CDR2 from the germline V gene are SGHVS and FQNEAQ. Here the CDR3 DNA reads TGTGCCAGCAGCCGAATTGGACAGGGTAGAGGACAGCCCCAGCATTTT. The encoded protein is CASSRIGQGRGQPQHF.

The chain carries TRBV18 and TRBJ1-5, with TRBD1 identical over 8 bases. The germline V gene has CDR1 KGHSH and CDR2 LQKENI. CDR3 length: 14 residues. V lost 4 bases to trimming and J lost 3 bases; unmatched junction nucleotides: 2. For the CDR3, the DNA is TGTGCCAGCTCACGACAGGGGTACAATCAGCCCCAGCATTTT. It encodes CASSRQGYNQPQHF.

The V and J genes are TRBV28 and TRBJ1-2; D is undetermined. V lost 2 bases to trimming and J lost 5 bases, with 6 bases between them. CDR3 length: 12 residues. Germline CDR1 is MDHEN and CDR2 is SYDVKM. The CDR3 DNA reads as TGTGCCAGCAGTTTACGAGGGTATGGCTACACCTTC. Translation: CASSLRGYGYTF.

The chain recombines TRBV19 with TRBJ2-6; D unresolved. The germline V gene encodes CDR1 LNHDA and CDR2 SQIVND (reference sequence). Trimming shortened V by 3 bases and J by 1 base, and 10 bases separated the two germline ends. The CDR3 runs to 16 residues. In nucleotides, the CDR3 is TGTGCCAGTAGTATCCTCTCCCTTTCTGGGGCCAACGTCCTGACTTTC. This translates into CASSILSLSGANVLTF. Together with reference TRBV19 and TRBJ2-6, the CDR3 gives the full variable domain: DGGITQSPKYLFRKEGQNVTLSCEQNLNHDAMYWYRQDPGQGLRLIYYSQIVNDFQKGDIAEGYSVSREKKESFPLTVTSAQKNPTAFYLCASSILSLSGANVLTFGAGSRLTVL.

The rearrangement joins TRBV2 to TRBJ2-3, with 11 bases lining up with TRBD2. The ends lost 8 bases at V and 4 bases at J; junction bases unmatched: 17. Per germline, CDR1 SNHLY and CDR2 FYNNEI. This CDR3 is built from 18 residues. The CDR3 DNA reads TGTGCCAGCGGCCGAACTAGCGGGAGAGACACGGGGGCAGATACGCAGTATTTT. The encoded protein is CASGRTSGRDTGADTQYF.